Shown below are 6 T cell receptor beta chains from a single sample sequenced in a study of cytomegalovirus exposure and HLA in healthy donors. PCR used 60 Vbeta primers and 13 Jbeta primers. Method: immunoSEQ multiplex PCR; TCRdb's copy keeps in-frame clones and lacks some. This sample has about 190,000 clones, with about nine tenths found just once. Sequencing was done on a sample of PBMCs. These receptor sequences come from a boy aged 2-9 years in good health and CMV-seronegative.

This clone was seen only a few times. This chain uses TRBV7-6 with TRBJ1-2; D is uncertain. Trimming pared 3 bases from V and 4 bases from J, leaving 12 bases between. The CDR3 has 14 residues. The germline V gene encodes CDR1 SGHVS and CDR2 FNYEAQ. DNA for the CDR3: TGTGCCAGCAGCTTTGGCAGGCCCCCCTATGGCTACACCTTC. It yields the protein CASSFGRPPYGYTF.

V and J are TRBV6-5 and TRBJ1-3; D remains unclear. The CDR3 runs to 14 residues. The germline V gene has CDR1 MNHEY and CDR2 SVGAGI. V was pared by 0 bases and J by 4 bases, with 7 bases between. The CDR3 protein is CASSYSSEGNTIYF. CDR3 in DNA: TGTGCCAGCAGTTACTCGTCAGAAGGAAACACCATATATTTT.

CDR3 nucleotides: TGTGCCAGCTCTCCGGACAGGTTATATCTGGAGACCCAGTACTTC. Its translation: CASSPDRLYLETQYF. The chain uses TRBV9 and TRBJ2-5; the match to TRBD1 covers 7 bases. Germline V gene lookup returns CDR1 SGDLS and CDR2 YYNGEE. This CDR3 has 15 residues. Trimming removed 7 bases from V and 5 bases from J; junction bases left unmatched: 14.

This chain links TRBV5-1 with TRBJ2-2, with 8 bases lining up with TRBD1. Germline V gene data show CDR1 as SGHRS and CDR2 as YFSETQ. V dropped 3 bases and J dropped 5; count of bases not matched to a gene: 12. This CDR3 is 17 amino acids long. CDR3 DNA sequence: TGCGCCAGCAGCTCTAGTTCCCAGGGGGCAGTAACCGGGGAGCTGTTTTTT. It codes for CASSSSSQGAVTGELFF.

This chain connects TRBV2 to TRBJ2-5, with D possibly TRBD1 on 6 matching bases. CDR1 and CDR2 from the germline V gene are SNHLY and FYNNEI. The CDR3 covers 14 residues. The V end was cut by 6 bases, the J end by 5 bases, with 16 bases between. The CDR3 protein is CASRRDLQGETQYF. For the CDR3, the DNA is TGTGCCAGCAGGAGGGATCTCCAGGGGGAGACCCAGTACTTC.

The genes are TRBV9 and TRBJ2-2; D is ambiguous. V lost 0 bases and J lost 1, with 4 bases in between. The CDR3 is 14 amino acids. Looked up from germline, CDR1 is SGDLS and CDR2 is YYNGEE. The CDR3 coding sequence is TGTGCCAGCAGCGTAGTCGGGAACACCGGGGAGCTGTTTTTT. Its protein product is CASSVVGNTGELFF.